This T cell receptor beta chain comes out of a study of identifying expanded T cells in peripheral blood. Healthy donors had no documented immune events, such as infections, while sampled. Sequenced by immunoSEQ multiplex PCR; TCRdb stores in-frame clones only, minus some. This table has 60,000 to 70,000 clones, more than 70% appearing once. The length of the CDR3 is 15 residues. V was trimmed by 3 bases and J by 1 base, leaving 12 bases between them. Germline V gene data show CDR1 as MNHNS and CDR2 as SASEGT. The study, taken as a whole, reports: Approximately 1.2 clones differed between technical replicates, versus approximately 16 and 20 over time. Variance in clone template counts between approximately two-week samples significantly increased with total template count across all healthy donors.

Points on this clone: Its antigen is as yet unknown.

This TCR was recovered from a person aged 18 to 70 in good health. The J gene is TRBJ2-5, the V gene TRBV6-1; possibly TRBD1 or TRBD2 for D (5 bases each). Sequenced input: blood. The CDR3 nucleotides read TGTGCCAGCAGTGATGGCGCAGGGAGCCAAGAGACCCAGTACTTC. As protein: CASSDGAGSQETQYF.